This TCR beta chain was observed in a study of human T cells and chemical hapten exposure. TCRdb re-analysed the RACE reads in MiXCR, keeping a single row per CDR3 protein. This sample has approximately 350,000 distinct CDR3 sequences, with about 6% found just once. The time point here: patch test 2, 6 weeks after DPC sensitization. Stated treatment: therapeutic diphenylcyclopropenone sensitization with weekly scalp DPC. General study findings and limits: TCRs at a frequency above 1 in 1000 stayed unchanged with DPC sensitization.

Remarks on this clonotype: Its antigen is not identified.

The sequencing used whole blood, collected in connection with sensitization to the hapten diphenylcyclopropenone (DPC). The origin of this receptor is a woman younger than 30 with alopecia areata. Some clones in this sample may be carry-over from other donors' samples.

DNA of the CDR3: TGTGCCAGCAGCTTAACATTACAGTCTGGGGCCAACGTCCTGACTTTC. Translation gives CASSLTLQSGANVLTF. The chain carries TRBV7-2 and TRBJ2-6; no clear D. This CDR3 contains 16 residues. CDR1 and CDR2 (germline): SGHTA, FQGNSA. Between the trimmed V and J ends, which lost 2 bases and 1 base, there was a span of 9 bases.